Each of the 12 T cell receptor beta chains below was sequenced from the same sample in a study of regulatory T cells in long-lasting Graves disease. TCR beta libraries were built with iRepertoire HTBI primers and Arm-PCR of CDR3 regions. TCRdb reprocessed the multiplex PCR reads with MiXCR, giving one entry per CDR3 protein. There are 350,000 to 550,000 distinct CDR3 sequences in the sample; 15% occur only once, and 16% lies in the top ten. The time point here: newly diagnosed GD, antithyroid drugs for less than 3 months. Generation of the TCR library employed RNA extracted from PBMCs. These sequences were also reported in another study, on T cells in Graves' hyperthyroidism and ophthalmopathy.

The source was peripheral blood mononuclear cells (PBMCs), collected at new diagnosis, from a patient treated with antithyroid drugs. These receptors were taken from a woman aged 30 to 39 with Graves disease.

This clonotype turned up a few times. The genes are TRBV5-1 and TRBJ2-1; possibly TRBD1 for D (6 bases). Looked up from germline, CDR1 is SGHRS and CDR2 is YFSETQ. Trimming removed 4 bases at V and 1 base at J, with 9 bases between. The CDR3 loop spans 14 amino acids. Here the CDR3 reads CASSHTGSYNEQFF. As DNA, the CDR3 is TGCGCCAGCAGCCATACAGGGTCCTACAATGAGCAGTTCTTC.

This clonotype was seen a few times. J is TRBJ2-3 and V is TRBV19, with 12 bases lining up with TRBD2. The CDR3 covers 15 residues. Per germline, CDR1 LNHDA and CDR2 SQIVND (reference sequence). With 6 bases clipped from V and 9 bases from J, the junction kept 10 bases outside the gene matches. CDR3 protein: CASSDLAGGTGTQYF. The DNA for the CDR3 is TGTGCCAGTAGCGATCTAGCGGGAGGGACGGGGACGCAGTATTTT.

This clonotype came up a few times. The chain recombines TRBV6-1 with TRBJ2-1; TRBD2 is a possible D gene (7 bases). CDR1 is MNHNS, CDR2 SASEGT, per germline. Deletions cut 6 bases from V and 4 bases from J, with 16 bases between. CDR3 length equals 15 residues. This CDR3 reads CASRGAGASYNEQFF. The CDR3 region has the DNA TGTGCCAGCAGGGGGGCGGGAGCGTCTTACAATGAGCAGTTCTTC.

This clonotype was detected only a few times. V usage is TRBV7-9 and J usage is TRBJ2-2; D is possibly TRBD2 (5 bases). Germline V gene lookup returns CDR1 SEHNR and CDR2 FQNEAQ (reference sequence). The CDR3 totals 13 residues. V was cut by 6 bases and J by 7 bases, with 12 bases left in between. The CDR3: CASRRDANGELFF. DNA for the CDR3: TGTGCCAGCAGACGGGATGCAAACGGGGAGCTGTTTTTT.

In this sample, this clonotype turned up a few times. Compared with germline, one end of the junction differs, possibly owing to a read error. The chain's CDR3 is CASTQQLAGVNEQFF. Written as DNA, the CDR3 is TGTGCCAGCACCCAACAGCTTGCGGGAGTTAATGAGCAGTTCTTC. The V call is TRBV4-2, the J call TRBJ2-1; TRBD2 aligns across 7 bases. There are 15 residues in the CDR3. From germline, CDR1 is LGHNA and CDR2 YNFKEQ.

This clonotype showed up many times. The chain is built from TRBV11-3 and TRBJ2-3; a possible D gene is TRBD2 (5 bases). Trimming shortened V by 1 base and J by 5 bases, and 10 bases separated the two germline ends. Germline V gene sequence: CDR1 SGHNT, CDR2 YENEEA. The CDR3 sequence is 14 residues long. The CDR3 coding sequence is TGTGCCAGCAGCTTAGCGGGATTACAAGATACGCAGTATTTT. Translating it yields CASSLAGLQDTQYF.

This clonotype has ten or more counts. The chain combines TRBV20-1 with TRBJ1-6; D is uncertain. The germline V gene has CDR1 DFQATT and CDR2 SNEGSKA (reference sequence). Trimming pared 3 bases from V and 6 bases from J, leaving 12 bases between. This CDR3 is built from 14 residues. In DNA, the CDR3 is TGCAGTGCTAGGGGTCCGGGCTCTAATTCACCCCTCCACTTT. Its protein product is CSARGPGSNSPLHF.

V is TRBV4-2 and J is TRBJ2-5; D is unclear. V was shortened by 2 bases and J by 0 bases, with 13 bases between the two germline ends. CDR3 length: 16 residues. CDR1 is LGHNA and CDR2 is YNFKEQ in the germline V gene. The CDR3 DNA reads as TGTGCCAGCAGCCAACAACCTGGCGGATACCAAGAGACCCAGTACTTC. Translation gives CASSQQPGGYQETQYF.

In this sample, this clonotype turned up many times. CDR3 nucleotides: TGTGCCAGCAGCTCTTTCGATGAGCAGTTCTTC. Amino acid sequence: CASSSFDEQFF. This rearrangement joins TRBV11-2 to TRBJ2-1; the D is unclear. Germline CDR1 and CDR2: SGHAT and FQNNGV. The CDR3 length is 11 residues. Trimming cost V 4 bases and J 8 bases, with 6 bases left between them.

The chain links TRBV4-2 to TRBJ1-2, with D perhaps matching TRBD1 (6 bases). Germline loops: CDR1 LGHNA, CDR2 YNFKEQ. The V end lost 0 bases, the J end lost 10 bases, and 18 bases lay between the germline ends. The CDR3 is 15 residues long. As DNA, the CDR3 is TGTGCCAGCAGCCAAGATCGGTCAGCAGGGGCATTCTACACCTTC. Its protein is CASSQDRSAGAFYTF.

V gene TRBV5-1 combines with J gene TRBJ2-7, with 12 nucleotides matching TRBD2. The CDR3 length is 16 residues. V shed 3 bases and J 2 bases; nucleotides not matched to a gene: 6. Per germline, CDR1 SGHRS and CDR2 YFSETQ. The CDR3 nucleotides are TGCGCCAGCAGCTGGGGACTAGCGGGTGGAACCTACGAGCAGTACTTC. Amino acids: CASSWGLAGGTYEQYF.

V and J are TRBV6-1 and TRBJ2-1; D is uncertain. CDR3 size: 16 residues. Trimming took 6 bases from V and 0 from J, leaving 15 bases between them. Germline CDR1 reads MNHNS; CDR2 reads SASEGT. CDR3 residues: CASSPGRRSSYNEQFF. In DNA form, the CDR3 reads TGTGCCAGCAGCCCTGGTCGGCGGAGCTCCTACAATGAGCAGTTCTTC.